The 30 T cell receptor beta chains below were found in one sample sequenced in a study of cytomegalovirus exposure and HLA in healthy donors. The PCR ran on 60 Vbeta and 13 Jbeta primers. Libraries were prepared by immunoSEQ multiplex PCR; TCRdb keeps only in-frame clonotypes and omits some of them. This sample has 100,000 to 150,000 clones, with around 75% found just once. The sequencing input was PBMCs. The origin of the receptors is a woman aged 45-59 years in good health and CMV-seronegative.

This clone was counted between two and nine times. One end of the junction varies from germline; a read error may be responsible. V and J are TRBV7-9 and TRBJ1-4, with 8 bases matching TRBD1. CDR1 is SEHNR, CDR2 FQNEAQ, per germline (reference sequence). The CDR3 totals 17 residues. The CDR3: CSSSLGLTGATNEKLFF. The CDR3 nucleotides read TGTTCCAGCAGCTTGGGCCTGACAGGGGCGACTAATGAAAAACTGTTTTTT.

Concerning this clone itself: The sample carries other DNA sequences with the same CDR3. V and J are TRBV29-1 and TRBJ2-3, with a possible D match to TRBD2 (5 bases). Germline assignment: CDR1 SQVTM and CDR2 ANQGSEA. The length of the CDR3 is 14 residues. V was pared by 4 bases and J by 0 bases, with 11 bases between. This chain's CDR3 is CSVGVGVSTDTQYF. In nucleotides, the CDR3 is TGCAGCGTTGGGGTGGGAGTTAGCACAGATACGCAGTATTTT.

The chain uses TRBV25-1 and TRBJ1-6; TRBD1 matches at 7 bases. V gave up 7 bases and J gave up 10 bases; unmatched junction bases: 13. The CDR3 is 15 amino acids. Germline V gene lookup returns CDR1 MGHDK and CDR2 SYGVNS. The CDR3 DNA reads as TGTGCCAGCACCGAAGGGGGCAGGGTGAACTCACCCCTCCACTTT. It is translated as CASTEGGRVNSPLHF.

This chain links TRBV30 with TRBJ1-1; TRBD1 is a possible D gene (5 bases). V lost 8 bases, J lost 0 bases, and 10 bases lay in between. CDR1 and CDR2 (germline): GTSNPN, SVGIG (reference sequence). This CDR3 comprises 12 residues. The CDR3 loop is CAGAQLNTEAFF. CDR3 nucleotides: TGTGCCGGGGCTCAACTGAACACTGAAGCTTTCTTT. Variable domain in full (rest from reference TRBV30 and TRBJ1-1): SQTIHQWPATLVQPVGSPLSLECTVEGTSNPNLYWYRQAAGRGLQLLFYSVGIGQISSEVPQNLSASRPQDRQFILSSKKLLLSDSGFYLCAGAQLNTEAFFGQGTRLTVV.

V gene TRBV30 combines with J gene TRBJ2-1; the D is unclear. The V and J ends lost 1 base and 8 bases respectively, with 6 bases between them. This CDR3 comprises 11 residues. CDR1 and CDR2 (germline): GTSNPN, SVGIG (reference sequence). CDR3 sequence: CAWSGRYEQFF. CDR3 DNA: TGTGCCTGGAGTGGGAGATATGAGCAGTTCTTC.

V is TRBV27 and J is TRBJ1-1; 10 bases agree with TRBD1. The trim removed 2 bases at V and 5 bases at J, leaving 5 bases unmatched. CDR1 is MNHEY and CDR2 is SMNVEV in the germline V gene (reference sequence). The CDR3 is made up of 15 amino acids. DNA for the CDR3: TGTGCCAGCAGTTTAGGACAGGGGGTTCGTACTGAAGCTTTCTTT. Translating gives CASSLGQGVRTEAFF.

The CDR3 sequence is CAISEQYEQYF. CDR3 DNA: TGTGCCATCAGTGAGCAGTACGAGCAGTACTTC. The chain carries TRBV10-3 and TRBJ2-7; D is undetermined. V gave up 2 bases and J gave up 4 bases, with 3 bases separating them. Per the germline V gene, CDR1 is ENHRY and CDR2 is SYGVKD. CDR3 length: 11 residues.

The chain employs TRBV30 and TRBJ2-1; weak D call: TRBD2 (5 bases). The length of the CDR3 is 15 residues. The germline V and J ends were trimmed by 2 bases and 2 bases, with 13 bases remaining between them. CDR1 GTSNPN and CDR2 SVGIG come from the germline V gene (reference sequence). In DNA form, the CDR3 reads TGTGCCTGGAGTTTGGTAGCGCGACCCTACAATGAGCAGTTCTTC. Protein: CAWSLVARPYNEQFF.

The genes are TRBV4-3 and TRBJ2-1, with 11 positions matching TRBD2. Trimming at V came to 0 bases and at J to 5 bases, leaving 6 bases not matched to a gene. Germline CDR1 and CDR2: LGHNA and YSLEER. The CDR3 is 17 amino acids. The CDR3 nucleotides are TGCGCCAGCAGCCAAGATTGGACTAGCGGGTTGGACAATGAGCAGTTCTTC. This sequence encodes CASSQDWTSGLDNEQFF.

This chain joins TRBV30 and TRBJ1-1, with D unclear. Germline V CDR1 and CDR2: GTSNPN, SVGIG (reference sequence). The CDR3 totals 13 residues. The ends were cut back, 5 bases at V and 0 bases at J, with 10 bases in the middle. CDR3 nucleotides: TGTGCCTGGGAGCGGCAGTTGAACACTGAAGCTTTCTTT. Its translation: CAWERQLNTEAFF.

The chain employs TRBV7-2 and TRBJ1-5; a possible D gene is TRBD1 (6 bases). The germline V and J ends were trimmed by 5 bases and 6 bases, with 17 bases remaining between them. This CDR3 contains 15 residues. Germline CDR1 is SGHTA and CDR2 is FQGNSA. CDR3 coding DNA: TGTGCCAGCAGCCCTACGGGAGGGGGTACTCAGCCCCAGCATTTT. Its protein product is CASSPTGGGTQPQHF.

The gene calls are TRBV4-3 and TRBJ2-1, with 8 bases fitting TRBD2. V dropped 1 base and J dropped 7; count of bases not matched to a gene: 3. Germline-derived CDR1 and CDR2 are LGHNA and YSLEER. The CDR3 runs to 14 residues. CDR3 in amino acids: CASSQGASGNEQFF. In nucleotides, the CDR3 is TGCGCCAGCAGCCAAGGGGCTAGCGGGAATGAGCAGTTCTTC.

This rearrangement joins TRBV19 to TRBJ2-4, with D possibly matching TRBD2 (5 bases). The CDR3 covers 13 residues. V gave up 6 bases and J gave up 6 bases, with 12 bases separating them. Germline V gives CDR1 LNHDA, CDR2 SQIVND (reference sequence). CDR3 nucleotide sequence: TGTGCCAGTAGACTAGGAGTCGGAAACATTCAGTACTTC. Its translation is CASRLGVGNIQYF. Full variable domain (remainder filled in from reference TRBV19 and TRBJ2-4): DGGITQSPKYLFRKEGQNVTLSCEQNLNHDAMYWYRQDPGQGLRLIYYSQIVNDFQKGDIAEGYSVSREKKESFPLTVTSAQKNPTAFYLCASRLGVGNIQYFGAGTRLSVL.

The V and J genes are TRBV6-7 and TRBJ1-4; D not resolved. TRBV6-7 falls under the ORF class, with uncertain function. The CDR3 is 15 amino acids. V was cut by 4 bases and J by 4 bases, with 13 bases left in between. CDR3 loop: CASSSRLVSNEKLFF. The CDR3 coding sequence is TGTGCCAGCAGTTCCCGCCTTGTCAGTAATGAAAAACTGTTTTTT.

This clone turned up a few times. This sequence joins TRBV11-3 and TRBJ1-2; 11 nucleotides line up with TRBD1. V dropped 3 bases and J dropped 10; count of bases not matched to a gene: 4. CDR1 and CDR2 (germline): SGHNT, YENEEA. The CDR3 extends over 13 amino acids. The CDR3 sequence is CASSLGQGVDYTF. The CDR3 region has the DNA TGTGCCAGCAGCTTGGGACAGGGGGTTGACTACACCTTC.

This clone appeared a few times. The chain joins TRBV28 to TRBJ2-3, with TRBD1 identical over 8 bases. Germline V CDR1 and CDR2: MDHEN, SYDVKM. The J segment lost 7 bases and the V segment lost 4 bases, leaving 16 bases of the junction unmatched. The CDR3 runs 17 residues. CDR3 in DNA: TGTGCCAGCAGTTCAACCTCCAACAGGGGGTGGAGAAATACGCAGTATTTT. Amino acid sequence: CASSSTSNRGWRNTQYF. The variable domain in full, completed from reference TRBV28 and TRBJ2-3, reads DVKVTQSSRYLVKRTGEKVFLECVQDMDHENMFWYRQDPGLGLRLIYFSYDVKMKEKGDIPEGYSVSREKKERFSLILESASTNQTSMYLCASSSTSNRGWRNTQYFGPGTRLTVL.

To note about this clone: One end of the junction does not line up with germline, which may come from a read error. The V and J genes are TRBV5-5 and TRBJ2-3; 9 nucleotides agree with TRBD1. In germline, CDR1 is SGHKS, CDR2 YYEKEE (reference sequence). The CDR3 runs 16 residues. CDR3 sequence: CAGSDPGQGPTDTQYF. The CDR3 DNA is TGTGCCGGCAGCGATCCGGGACAGGGACCCACAGATACGCAGTATTTT.

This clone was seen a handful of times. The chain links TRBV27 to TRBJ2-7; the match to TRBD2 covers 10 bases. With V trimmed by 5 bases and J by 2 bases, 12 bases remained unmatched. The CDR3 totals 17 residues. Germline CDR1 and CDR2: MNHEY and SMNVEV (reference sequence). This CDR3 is CASSTSGLAPNPYEQYF. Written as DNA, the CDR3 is TGTGCCAGCAGTACCTCGGGACTAGCGCCGAACCCCTACGAGCAGTACTTC.

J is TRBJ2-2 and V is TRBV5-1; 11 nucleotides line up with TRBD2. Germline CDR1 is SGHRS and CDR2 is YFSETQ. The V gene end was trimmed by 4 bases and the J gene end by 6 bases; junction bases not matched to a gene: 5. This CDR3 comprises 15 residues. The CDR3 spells CASSPTSGTSGELFF. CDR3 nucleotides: TGCGCCAGCAGCCCGACTAGCGGGACATCCGGGGAGCTGTTTTTT.

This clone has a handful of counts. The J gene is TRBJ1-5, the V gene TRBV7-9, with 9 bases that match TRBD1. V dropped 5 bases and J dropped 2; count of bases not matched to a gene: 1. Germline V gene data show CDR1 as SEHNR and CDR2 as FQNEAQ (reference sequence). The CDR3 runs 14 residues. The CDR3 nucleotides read TGTGCCAGCAGCCGGACAGGGGGCAATCAGCCCCAGCATTTT. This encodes CASSRTGGNQPQHF.

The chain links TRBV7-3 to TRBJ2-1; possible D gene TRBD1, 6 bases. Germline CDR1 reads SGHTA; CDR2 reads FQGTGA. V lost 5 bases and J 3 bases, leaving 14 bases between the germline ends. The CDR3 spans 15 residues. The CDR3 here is CASSLSTGIYNEQFF. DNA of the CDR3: TGTGCCAGCAGCCTATCGACAGGAATCTACAATGAGCAGTTCTTC.

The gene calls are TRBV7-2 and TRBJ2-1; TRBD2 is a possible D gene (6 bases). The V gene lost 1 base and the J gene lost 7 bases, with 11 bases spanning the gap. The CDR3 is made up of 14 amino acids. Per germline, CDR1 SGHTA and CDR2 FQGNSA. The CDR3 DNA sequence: TGTGCCAGCAGCTTAGAGGGACTTAGTAATGAGCAGTTCTTC. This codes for CASSLEGLSNEQFF.

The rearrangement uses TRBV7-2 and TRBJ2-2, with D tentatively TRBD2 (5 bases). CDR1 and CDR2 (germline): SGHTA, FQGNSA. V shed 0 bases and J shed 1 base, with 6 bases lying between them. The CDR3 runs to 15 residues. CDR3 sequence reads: CASSLAGVNTGELFF. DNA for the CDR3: TGTGCCAGCAGCTTAGCCGGGGTGAACACCGGGGAGCTGTTTTTT.

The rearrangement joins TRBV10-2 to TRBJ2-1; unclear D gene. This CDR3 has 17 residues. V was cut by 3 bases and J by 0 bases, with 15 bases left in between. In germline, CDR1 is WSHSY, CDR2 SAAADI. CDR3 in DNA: TGCGCCAGCAGTGACTTTCAATGGTCCGGCTCCTACAATGAGCAGTTCTTC. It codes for CASSDFQWSGSYNEQFF.

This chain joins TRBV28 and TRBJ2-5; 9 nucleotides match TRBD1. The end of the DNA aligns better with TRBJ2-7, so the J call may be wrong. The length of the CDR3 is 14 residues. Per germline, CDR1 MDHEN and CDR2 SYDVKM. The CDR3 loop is CASSLGDRAHEQYF. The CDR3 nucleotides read TGTGCCAGCAGTTTAGGGGACAGGGCGCACGAGCAGTACTTC.

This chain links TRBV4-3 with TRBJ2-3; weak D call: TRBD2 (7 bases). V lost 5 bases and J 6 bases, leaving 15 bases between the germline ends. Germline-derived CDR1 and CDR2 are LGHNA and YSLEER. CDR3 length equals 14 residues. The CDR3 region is CASSGTGGGDTQYF. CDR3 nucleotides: TGCGCCAGCAGCGGGACCGGCGGGGGCGATACGCAGTATTTT.

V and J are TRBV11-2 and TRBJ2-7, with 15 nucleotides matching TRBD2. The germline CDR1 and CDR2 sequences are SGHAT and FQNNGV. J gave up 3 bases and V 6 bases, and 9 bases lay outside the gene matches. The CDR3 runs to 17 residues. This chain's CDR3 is CASRPAGLAGGFYEQYF. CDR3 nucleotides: TGTGCCAGCAGGCCGGCGGGACTAGCGGGAGGCTTCTACGAGCAGTACTTC.

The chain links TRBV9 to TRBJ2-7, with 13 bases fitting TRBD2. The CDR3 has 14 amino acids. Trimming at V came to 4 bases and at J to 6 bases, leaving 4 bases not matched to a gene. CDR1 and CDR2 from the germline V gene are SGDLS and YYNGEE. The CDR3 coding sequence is TGTGCCAGCAGCCCCCGACTAGCGGGAGGCGAGCAGTACTTC. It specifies CASSPRLAGGEQYF. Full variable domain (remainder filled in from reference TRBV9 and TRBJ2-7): DSGVTQTPKHLITATGQRVTLRCSPRSGDLSVYWYQQSLDQGLQFLIQYYNGEERAKGNILERFSAQQFPDLHSELNLSSLELGDSALYFCASSPRLAGGEQYFGPGTRLTVT.

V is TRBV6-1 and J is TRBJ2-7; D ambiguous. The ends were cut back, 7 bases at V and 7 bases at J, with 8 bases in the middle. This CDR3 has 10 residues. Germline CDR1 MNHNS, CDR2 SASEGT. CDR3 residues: CASKAREQYF. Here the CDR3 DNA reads TGTGCCAGCAAGGCGAGGGAGCAGTACTTC.

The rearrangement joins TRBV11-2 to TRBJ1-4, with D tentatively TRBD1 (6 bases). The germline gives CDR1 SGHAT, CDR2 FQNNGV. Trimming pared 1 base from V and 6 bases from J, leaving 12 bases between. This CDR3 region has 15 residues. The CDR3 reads CASSLARGSDEKLFF. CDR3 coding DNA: TGTGCCAGCAGCTTAGCCAGGGGTTCGGATGAAAAACTGTTTTTT.